The TCR beta chain described here comes from a study of OX40 agonist ivuxolimab in advanced cancers. TCRdb keeps only in-frame clones here, not all; method: immunoSEQ multiplex PCR. This sample has roughly 80,000 clones, with approximately 85% found just once. The CDR3 has 17 amino acids. This specimen was CD4+ or CD8+ T cells sorted from blood, taken in a trial of the OX40 agonist ivuxolimab. The V and J genes are TRBV21-1 and TRBJ2-6; TRBD2 reflects the table's D call only, with no check against the DNA. TRBV21-1 is reported as a pseudogene. The sequence came from an adult with an advanced solid tumor such as melanoma, head and neck, liver or kidney cancer. The CDR3 DNA reads TGTGCCAGCAGCAAGGGAGGGGCAAGATCTGGGGCCAACGTCCTGACTTTC. Its translation is CASSKGGARSGANVLTF.